The 7 T cell receptor beta chains in this list originate from one sample, sequenced in a study of OX40 agonist ivuxolimab in advanced cancers. Data came from immunoSEQ multiplex PCR; TCRdb stores just in-frame clones and leaves some out. The sample holds roughly 100,000 clones, around 90% seen once. The specimen was CD4+ or CD8+ T cells sorted from blood, collected in a trial of the OX40 agonist ivuxolimab. These receptors were obtained from an adult with an advanced solid tumor such as melanoma, head and neck, liver or kidney cancer.

V usage is TRBV5-6 and J usage is TRBJ2-2, with 8 bases lining up with TRBD2. CDR1 and CDR2 from the germline V gene are SGHDT and YYEEEE. This CDR3 contains 19 residues. Losses at the gene ends were 9 bases for V and 0 bases for J; bases not matched to a gene: 19. The CDR3: CATLPSGGAGRANTGELFF. CDR3 DNA: TGTGCCACCCTTCCGAGCGGGGGAGCGGGTCGGGCGAACACCGGGGAGCTGTTTTTT.

The chain joins TRBV6-1 to TRBJ2-1, with D possibly matching TRBD1 (5 bases). The length of the CDR3 is 11 residues. V was clipped by 7 bases and J by 7 bases, with 8 bases between them. Germline V lookup: CDR1 MNHNS, CDR2 SASEGT. CDR3 nucleotide sequence: TGTGCCAGCATAAGGGGAAATGAGCAGTTCTTC. Its protein is CASIRGNEQFF.

The J gene is TRBJ2-3, the V gene TRBV2; D might be TRBD1 or TRBD2, each matching 6 bases. With 6 bases removed from V and 6 bases from J, the gap between germline ends came to 19 bases. This CDR3 is built from 15 residues. CDR1 is SNHLY and CDR2 is FYNNEI in the germline V gene. CDR3 sequence: CASRRGDTVRDTQYF. The CDR3, as DNA: TGTGCCAGCAGGAGGGGGGACACGGTCCGGGATACGCAGTATTTT.

As to this clone: The same CDR3 can be traced to other DNA sequences in this sample. This chain links TRBV5-1 with TRBJ2-2, with D hard to call. The CDR3 extends over 13 amino acids. The germline V gene has CDR1 SGHRS and CDR2 YFSETQ. The V end lost 7 bases, the J end lost 1 base, and 8 bases lay between the germline ends. For the CDR3, the DNA is TGCGCCAGCGAAGAAGAGAACACCGGGGAGCTGTTTTTT. This gives the protein CASEEENTGELFF.

The chain links TRBV7-8 to TRBJ1-5; possible D gene TRBD1, 5 bases. Per germline, CDR1 SGHVS and CDR2 FQNEAQ. Trimming pared 5 bases from V and 9 bases from J, leaving 14 bases between. This CDR3 spans 13 amino acids. CDR3 sequence reads: CASSPRGFGPQHF. Written as DNA, the CDR3 is TGTGCCAGCAGCCCTAGGGGATTTGGGCCCCAGCATTTT.

The chain uses TRBV27 and TRBJ2-7; 8 nucleotides align to TRBD1. The V gene end was trimmed by 6 bases and the J gene end by 3 bases; junction bases not matched to a gene: 7. The CDR3 extends over 14 amino acids. The germline CDR1 and CDR2 sequences are MNHEY and SMNVEV (reference sequence). CDR3 DNA: TGTGCCAGCAGAGATGGACAGGGACGCTACGAGCAGTACTTC. Amino acid sequence: CASRDGQGRYEQYF.

This clone was detected only a few times. The chain has TRBV7-2 and TRBJ2-3; the match to TRBD2 covers 9 bases. This CDR3 comprises 15 residues. Germline lookup yields CDR1 SGHTA and CDR2 FQGNSA. Trimming took 9 bases from V and 3 from J; bases not matched to a gene: 10. As DNA, the CDR3 is TGTGCCAGTCTTCCGGCGGGGGGGCGGACAGATACGCAGTATTTT. This encodes CASLPAGGRTDTQYF.